This T cell receptor (beta chain) was documented in a study of T cell changes during pregnancy in multiple sclerosis. The data were produced by immunoSEQ multiplex PCR, yet TCRdb's version contains in-frame clones alone and is incomplete. The sample holds approximately 29,000 clones, approximately 90% seen once. The clonotype was recovered from a female donor with multiple sclerosis, enrolled in a pregnancy study. The sample consisted of CD8+ T cells from peripheral blood mononuclear cells, taken before pregnancy.

CDR3 nucleotides: TGTGCCAGCAGCCATCCCCCCCCAGCGGGAGAGGCAGATACGCAGTATTTT. This codes for CASSHPPPAGEADTQYF. This chain links TRBV7-2 with TRBJ2-3; 8 nucleotides line up with TRBD2. This CDR3 has 17 residues. The V gene's germline CDR1 is SGHTA and CDR2 FQGNSA. V trimming: 5 bases; J trimming: 4 bases; junction bases outside the gene matches: 14.